This T cell receptor beta chain was profiled in a study of cytomegalovirus exposure and HLA in healthy donors. On the study more broadly: One earlier analysis, a look at 150 million to 200 million T cells, found 100 million to 130 million unique TCR beta sequences.

Comments on this clone: Its antigen is not known. Other DNA sequences in this sample translate to the same CDR3.

The CDR3 is 14 amino acids. The V segment lost 4 bases and the J segment 4 bases; nucleotides outside the gene matches: 2. CDR1 is SNHLY, CDR2 FYNNEI, per germline. The PCR contained 60 Vbeta and 13 Jbeta primers. Assay used: immunoSEQ multiplex PCR; TCRdb lists only in-frame clones, some missing. The repertoire holds 150,000 to 200,000 clones, 79% seen once, with nearly 4.5% in the top ten. General study findings and limits: CMV serostatus was the only recorded immune exposure for donors.

This chain uses TRBV2 with TRBJ1-5; 9 bases map to TRBD1. This clonotype was sampled from a woman aged 25 to 39 in good health and CMV-seropositive. Sequenced material: PBMCs. The CDR3 nucleotides are TGTGCCAGCAGTGGACAGGGGGGGAATCAGCCCCAGCATTTT. Translation gives CASSGQGGNQPQHF.